The entry below describes one TCR beta chain. Germline lookup yields CDR1 MNHEY and CDR2 SVGEGT. The trim removed 5 bases at V and 9 bases at J, leaving 8 bases unmatched. The CDR3 totals 14 residues. The data stem from a study of blood T cell repertoires in COVID-19. The method was immunoSEQ multiplex PCR; TCRdb's version includes in-frame clones alone and lacks a portion of them. This sample has a few hundred thousand clones, with around 89% found just once. The V gene is TRBV6-2 or TRBV6-3, the J gene TRBJ2-1; TRBD1 agrees at 9 bases. The sequencing input was PBMCs or T cells enriched from blood (not recorded which). The source of this sequence is a man between 40 and 49 years old who had recovered from COVID-19. The CDR3, as DNA: TGTGCCAGCAGTCTACAGGGGGCTAGTTTTGAGCAGTTCTTC. Translating gives CASSLQGASFEQFF.